This note documents a single TCR beta chain sequence. In the same sample, other DNA sequences code for this CDR3. Every isolated RNA sample was fully reverse transcribed, so sequencing captured expressed TCRB transcripts. The protocol was immunoSEQ multiplex PCR, while the TCRdb copy is restricted to in-frame clones and leaves out a portion. The sample carries around 250,000 clones, 27% recorded once. Each sorted fraction was over 98% pure. There are 14 residues in the CDR3. Trimming removed 0 bases from V and 7 bases from J; junction bases left unmatched: 1. Germline V gives CDR1 LGHNA, CDR2 YNFKEQ. The source of the sample is a study of beta chain features in type 1 diabetes.

This TCR was recovered from a man aged 30-40 years in good health. The chain has TRBV4-2 and TRBJ1-5, with TRBD1 matching over 9 bases. The sequenced sample was central memory CD4+ T cells from blood. CDR3 loop: CASSQEDRGQPQHF. DNA of the CDR3: TGTGCCAGCAGCCAAGAGGACAGGGGACAGCCCCAGCATTTT.